These T cell receptor beta chains were read from a single sample in a study of blood T cell repertoires in COVID-19. Profiling relied on immunoSEQ multiplex PCR, and the TCRdb table lists in-frame clones only, not all of them. The sample contains about 210,000 clones, about 80% of which appear only once. Sequenced sample: peripheral blood. The receptors were gathered from a woman between 35 and 50 years old with active or convalescent COVID-19. Both conserved end residues are part of each CDR3. D genes are given only for firm matches. Expanded clones are given a class, and other clones once, few, many or no size at all.

v_gene	j_gene	d_gene	abundance	CDR3aa	CDR3nt
TRBV7-3	TRBJ2-5	TRBD1	-	CASSFSEGTGGFGEETQYF	TGTGCCAGCAGCTTTAGTGAGGGGACAGGGGGGTTCGGTGAGGAGACCCAGTACTTC
TRBV9	TRBJ2-5	-	-	CASSWTQGWGETQYF	TGTGCCAGCAGCTGGACACAGGGCTGGGGAGAGACCCAGTACTTC
TRBV23-1	TRBJ1-3	-	-	CASSPAEGPPYSGNTIYF	TGCGCCAGCAGCCCAGCGGAGGGACCGCCATACTCTGGAAACACCATATATTTT
TRBV19	TRBJ1-3	-	-	CASTPGEAGNTIYF	TGTGCCAGTACCCCCGGGGAGGCTGGAAACACCATATATTTT
TRBV3-1/TRBV3-2	TRBJ1-1	-	-	CASSQGTANTEAFF	TGTGCCAGCAGCCAAGGTACAGCGAACACTGAAGCTTTCTTT
TRBV24-1	TRBJ2-4	TRBD1	-	CATSDPGQGGNIQYF	TGTGCCACCAGTGACCCGGGACAGGGGGGAAACATTCAGTACTTC
TRBV10-3	TRBJ2-1	TRBD2	few	CAISTVPGLAGGPRYEQFF	TGTGCCATCAGCACGGTCCCGGGACTAGCGGGAGGGCCTAGGTATGAGCAGTTCTTC
TRBV5-1	TRBJ2-1	TRBD2	-	CASSVGPGLAGNEQFF	TGCGCCAGCAGCGTAGGCCCGGGACTAGCGGGCAATGAGCAGTTCTTC
TRBV27	TRBJ1-2	-	once	CASSLLGGESGGYTF	TGTGCCAGCAGTTTGTTAGGAGGGGAGAGCGGAGGCTACACCTTC
TRBV3-1/TRBV3-2	TRBJ1-4	TRBD1	-	CASSQFETGKEKLFF	TGTGCCAGCAGCCAATTCGAGACAGGGAAAGAAAAACTGTTTTTT
TRBV15	TRBJ2-1	-	few	CATSRDPSEQFF	TGTGCCACCAGCAGAGATCCCAGTGAGCAGTTCTTC
TRBV28	TRBJ1-2	TRBD1	-	CASSLWQGAHHGYTF	TGTGCCAGCAGTTTGTGGCAGGGGGCCCATCATGGCTACACCTTC
TRBV5-4	TRBJ2-3	TRBD2	-	CASSEERGVSTDTQYF	TGTGCCAGCAGCGAGGAGCGGGGAGTTAGCACAGATACGCAGTATTTT
TRBV19	TRBJ1-1	-	-	CASTRNTEAFF	TGTGCCAGTACGCGGAACACTGAAGCTTTCTTT
TRBV12-3/TRBV12-4	TRBJ2-7	TRBD1	-	CASSYRGPYEQYF	TGTGCCAGCAGCTACAGGGGGCCCTACGAGCAGTACTTC
TRBV29-1	TRBJ2-3	-	-	CSVGGRLVGPDTQYF	TGCAGCGTTGGTGGACGACTAGTTGGCCCAGATACGCAGTATTTT
TRBV20-1	TRBJ2-1	TRBD1	-	CSASPRDRAHNEQFF	TGCAGTGCTAGTCCCCGGGACAGGGCCCACAATGAGCAGTTCTTC
TRBV30	TRBJ2-7	-	-	CAWGFTYEQYF	TGTGCCTGGGGTTTCACCTACGAGCAGTACTTC
TRBV3-1/TRBV3-2	TRBJ2-7	-	-	CASSPSTFREQYF	TGTGCCAGCAGCCCTAGCACTTTTAGAGAGCAGTACTTC
TRBV19	TRBJ1-2	TRBD1	once	CASSRTGNYGYTF	TGTGCCAGTAGTAGGACAGGGAACTATGGCTACACCTTC
TRBV7-9	TRBJ1-1	TRBD1	-	CASNRGGLETEAFF	TGTGCCAGCAACAGGGGGGGACTTGAAACTGAAGCTTTCTTT
TRBV29-1	TRBJ1-1	TRBD1	-	CSGYRGSNTEAFF	TGCAGCGGTTACAGGGGATCGAACACTGAAGCTTTCTTT
TRBV25-1	TRBJ2-3	TRBD2	few	CASSEPSTSGSTDTQYF	TGTGCCAGCAGTGAACCTTCGACTAGCGGAAGCACAGATACGCAGTATTTT
TRBV14	TRBJ1-1	-	-	CASSQGLLKNTEAFF	TGTGCCAGCAGCCAAGGACTGCTAAAGAACACTGAAGCTTTCTTT
TRBV29-1	TRBJ1-1	-	once	CSVVRGGRNTEAFF	TGCAGCGTTGTCAGGGGCGGTAGGAACACTGAAGCTTTCTTT
TRBV11-2	TRBJ2-1	-	-	CASSLVVVEQFF	TGTGCCAGCAGCTTAGTAGTGGTTGAGCAGTTCTTC
TRBV18	TRBJ1-1	-	-	CASSPGTEAFF	TGTGCCAGCTCCCCGGGCACTGAAGCTTTCTTT
TRBV5-1	TRBJ1-2	-	few	CASSPGGGQGYGYTF	TGCGCCAGCAGCCCGGGCGGTGGGCAGGGCTATGGCTACACCTTC
TRBV2	TRBJ1-5	TRBD1	-	CASSPTGRGQPQHF	TGTGCCAGCAGCCCGACAGGGCGCGGCCAGCCCCAGCATTTT
TRBV12-3/TRBV12-4	TRBJ1-5	-	-	CASSLAGGQPQHF	TGTGCCAGCAGTTTAGCGGGAGGTCAGCCCCAGCATTTT
TRBV4-2	TRBJ1-5	TRBD1	-	CASSQGFIVTGNQPQHF	TGTGCCAGCAGCCAAGGGTTTATTGTGACAGGGAATCAGCCCCAGCATTTT
TRBV4-1	TRBJ1-1	-	-	CASSQGRNRRTEAFF	TGCGCCAGCAGCCAAGGTAGAAATCGGAGGACTGAAGCTTTCTTT
TRBV6-2/TRBV6-3	TRBJ2-1	TRBD2	-	CASSPSSGGARNEQFF	TGTGCCAGCAGCCCCTCTAGCGGGGGGGCCCGCAATGAGCAGTTCTTC
TRBV6-9	TRBJ1-6	TRBD1	-	CASSYLPISGTGEHSPLHF	TGTGCCAGCAGTTACCTACCTATTTCCGGGACAGGGGAGCATTCACCCCTCCACTTT